The TCR beta chain described here comes from a study of identical twins. In TCRdb, the 5' RACE reads were re-called with MiXCR into one record per CDR3 protein. The sample includes 500,000 to 600,000 distinct CDR3 sequences, 22% seen only once; the top ten take about 0.93%. The same specimen was also included in a second study, on T cells expressing NK-cell markers.

The sequence was collected from a woman aged 18-29 years in good health. The sample taken for sequencing was CD4+ T cells sorted from blood.

For the CDR3, the DNA is TGTGCCAGCACCTACGGAGGGGGAACCGGGACTAGCGGGAGGGCGATCTACGAGCAGTACTTC. Translation: CASTYGGGTGTSGRAIYEQYF. J is TRBJ2-7 and V is TRBV6-2 or TRBV6-3, with TRBD2 matching over 16 bases. Germline CDR1 reads MNHEY; CDR2 reads SVGEGT. V lost 7 bases and J lost 3; bases outside the gene matches: 21. The CDR3 runs to 21 residues.